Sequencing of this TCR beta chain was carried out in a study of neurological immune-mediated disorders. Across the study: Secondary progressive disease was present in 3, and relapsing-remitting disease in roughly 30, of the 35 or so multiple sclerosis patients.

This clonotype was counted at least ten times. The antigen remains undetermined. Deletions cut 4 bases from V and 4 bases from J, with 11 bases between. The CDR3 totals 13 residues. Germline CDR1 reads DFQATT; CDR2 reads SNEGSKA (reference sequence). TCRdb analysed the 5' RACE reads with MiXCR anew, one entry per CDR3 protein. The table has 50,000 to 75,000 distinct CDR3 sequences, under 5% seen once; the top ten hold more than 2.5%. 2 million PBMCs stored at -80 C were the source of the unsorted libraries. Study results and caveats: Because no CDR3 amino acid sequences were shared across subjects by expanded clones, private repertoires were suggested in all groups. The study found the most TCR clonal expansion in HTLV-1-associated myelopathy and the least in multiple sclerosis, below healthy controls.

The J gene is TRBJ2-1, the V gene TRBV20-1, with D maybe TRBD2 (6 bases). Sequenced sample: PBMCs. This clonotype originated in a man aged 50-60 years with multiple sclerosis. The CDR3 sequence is CSATGTLYNEQFF. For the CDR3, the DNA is TGCAGTGCTACCGGGACTCTTTACAATGAGCAGTTCTTC.